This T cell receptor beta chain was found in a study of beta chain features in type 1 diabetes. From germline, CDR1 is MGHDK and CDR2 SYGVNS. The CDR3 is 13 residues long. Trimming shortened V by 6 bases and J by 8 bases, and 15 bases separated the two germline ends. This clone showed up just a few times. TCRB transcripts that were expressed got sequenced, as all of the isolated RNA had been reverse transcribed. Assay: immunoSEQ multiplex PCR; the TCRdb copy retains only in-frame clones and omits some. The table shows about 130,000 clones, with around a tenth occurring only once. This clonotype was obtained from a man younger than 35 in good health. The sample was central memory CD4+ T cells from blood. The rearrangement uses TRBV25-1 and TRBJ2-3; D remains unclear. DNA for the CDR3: TGTGCCAGCAGCGAGGCTCCTATAGGTACGCAGTATTTT. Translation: CASSEAPIGTQYF.